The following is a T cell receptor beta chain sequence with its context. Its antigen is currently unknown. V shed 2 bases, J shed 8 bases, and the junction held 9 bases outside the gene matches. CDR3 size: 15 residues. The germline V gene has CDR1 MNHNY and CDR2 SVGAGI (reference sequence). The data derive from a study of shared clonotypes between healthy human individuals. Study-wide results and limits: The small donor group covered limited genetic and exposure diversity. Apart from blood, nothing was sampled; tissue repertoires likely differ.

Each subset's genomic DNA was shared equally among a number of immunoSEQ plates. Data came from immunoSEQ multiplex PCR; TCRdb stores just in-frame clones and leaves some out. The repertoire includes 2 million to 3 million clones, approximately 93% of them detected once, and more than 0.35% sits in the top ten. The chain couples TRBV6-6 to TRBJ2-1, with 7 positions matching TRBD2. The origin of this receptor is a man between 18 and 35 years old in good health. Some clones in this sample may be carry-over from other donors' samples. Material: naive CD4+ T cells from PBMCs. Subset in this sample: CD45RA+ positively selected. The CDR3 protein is CASSYRGGRIDEQFF. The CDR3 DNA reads TGTGCCAGCAGTTACCGTGGCGGGAGAATCGATGAGCAGTTCTTC.